This entry lists 24 T cell receptor beta chains sequenced from one sample in a study of T cells in Graves' hyperthyroidism and ophthalmopathy. RNA transcripts yielded amplified TCR beta CDR3 regions. The TCR CDR3 was amplified in a first-round RT-PCR using the HTBI primer set. Via MiXCR, TCRdb re-called the multiplex PCR reads, giving one row per CDR3 protein. The table shows some 420,000 distinct CDR3 sequences, with approximately 15% occurring only once. The sequenced sample was blood. These receptors were taken from a woman younger than 35 with Graves' hyperthyroidism.

V gene TRBV12-3 or TRBV12-4 combines with J gene TRBJ2-5; the match to TRBD2 covers 10 bases. With V trimmed by 5 bases and J by 5 bases, 14 bases remained unmatched. This CDR3 is 17 amino acids long. In DNA, the CDR3 is TGTGCCAGCAGTAAGGGGGGCGCTAGCGGGAGAAGGGAGACCCAGTACTTC. This gives the protein CASSKGGASGRRETQYF.

This clonotype occurred many times. This chain links TRBV11-3 with TRBJ2-5, with 7 nucleotides matching TRBD1. Germline values: CDR1 SGHNT, CDR2 YENEEA. With 5 bases clipped from V and 1 base from J, the junction kept 7 bases outside the gene matches. CDR3 length: 15 amino acids. CDR3 nucleotides: TGTGCCAGCAGCCCAGGGGACAGCACCCAAGAGACCCAGTACTTC. Translation: CASSPGDSTQETQYF.

In this sample, this clonotype turned up many times. The chain joins TRBV3-1 to TRBJ1-2, with 7 bases fitting TRBD1. The CDR3 spans 14 residues. Germline trimming cut 0 bases from V and 7 bases from J; bases unmatched to any gene: 5. CDR1 LGHDT and CDR2 YNNKEL come from the germline V gene (reference sequence). The CDR3, as DNA: TGTGCCAGCAGCCAAGAGACAGGGTATCGTGGCTACACCTTC. Translating it yields CASSQETGYRGYTF.

This clonotype was observed a handful of times. The chain joins TRBV4-1 to TRBJ2-5, with TRBD1 matching 7 bases. The CDR3 extends over 15 amino acids. With V trimmed by 1 base and J by 2 bases, 4 bases remained unmatched. The V gene's germline CDR1 is MGHRA and CDR2 YSYEKL. CDR3 sequence: CASSQGQGMQETQYF. CDR3 bases: TGCGCCAGCAGCCAAGGACAGGGTATGCAAGAGACCCAGTACTTC.

This clonotype was seen ten or more times. This sequence joins TRBV28 and TRBJ2-3; D is perhaps TRBD2 (6 bases). V was clipped by 10 bases and J by 5 bases, with 22 bases between them. Looked up from germline, CDR1 is MDHEN and CDR2 is SYDVKM. The CDR3 totals 15 residues. The CDR3: CATSSPTGVGDTQYF. The DNA of the CDR3 is TGTGCCACCTCGTCTCCCACGGGAGTTGGAGATACGCAGTATTTT.

This chain links TRBV13 with TRBJ2-6; TRBD1 matches 7 bases. Losses at the gene ends were 6 bases for V and 0 bases for J; bases not matched to a gene: 5. The CDR3 spans 16 residues. Germline-derived CDR1 and CDR2 are PRHDT and FYEKMQ (reference sequence). CDR3 sequence reads: CASSSTGDSGANVLTF. In nucleotides, the CDR3 is TGTGCCAGCAGTTCAACAGGGGACTCTGGGGCCAACGTCCTGACTTTC.

V is TRBV4-3 and J is TRBJ2-1; D uncertain. Trimming left V 0 bases short and J 5 bases short, with 17 bases between. Germline V gene sequence: CDR1 LGHNA, CDR2 YSLEER. CDR3 size: 17 residues. The CDR3 DNA reads TGCGCCAGCAGCCAAGAAGTCAGTTCTACCGGACACAATGAGCAGTTCTTC. Translation: CASSQEVSSTGHNEQFF.

This clonotype was counted only a few times. J is TRBJ1-1 and V is TRBV7-9; tentatively, D is TRBD1 (5 bases). The germline V gene encodes CDR1 SEHNR and CDR2 FQNEAQ (reference sequence). CDR3 length: 15 residues. With 9 bases removed from V and 0 bases from J, the gap between germline ends came to 17 bases. The CDR3 protein is CASQAPQALNTEAFF. The CDR3 nucleotides read TGTGCCAGTCAGGCTCCACAGGCTTTGAACACTGAAGCTTTCTTT.

This clonotype showed up just a few times. This chain uses TRBV6-1 with TRBJ1-1, with unresolved D. CDR1 MNHNS and CDR2 SASEGT come from the germline V gene. The length of the CDR3 is 13 residues. V lost 11 bases and J lost 5, with 18 bases in between. The CDR3 loop reads CAFQKGTGTEAFF. The CDR3, as DNA: TGTGCCTTTCAGAAGGGTACGGGGACTGAAGCTTTCTTT.

In its sample, this clonotype was seen many times. The chain combines TRBV7-2 with TRBJ2-6; a weak D match, TRBD2 (7 bases). The germline V gene has CDR1 SGHTA and CDR2 FQGNSA. Trimming pared 7 bases from V and 4 bases from J, leaving 17 bases between. The CDR3 runs 16 residues. The CDR3 DNA follows: TGTGCCAGCACTTCTAGGGGGGGGTCCGGGGCCAACGTCCTGACTTTC. It codes for CASTSRGGSGANVLTF.

This rearrangement joins TRBV20-1 to TRBJ1-4; D unclear. From germline, CDR1 is DFQATT and CDR2 SNEGSKA (reference sequence). CDR3 length equals 12 residues. Trimming left V 5 bases short and J 7 bases short, with 11 bases between. CDR3 residues: CSAVPESEKLFF. The CDR3 DNA is TGCAGTGCTGTCCCGGAGAGTGAAAAACTGTTTTTT.

Remarks on this clonotype: A much larger clone is a single base away; this may be a read error. This rearrangement joins TRBV7-8 to TRBJ2-7, with 7 nucleotides matching TRBD2. There are 12 residues in the CDR3. Losses at the gene ends were 4 bases for V and 6 bases for J; bases not matched to a gene: 3. Germline V gene lookup returns CDR1 SGHVS and CDR2 FQNEAQ. The CDR3 loop is CASSSGRVEQYF. The CDR3 DNA reads TGTGCCAGCAGCTCAGGGAGGGTCGAGCAGTACTTC. Complete variable domain (other parts from reference TRBV7-8 and TRBJ2-7): GAGVSQSPRYKVAKRGQDVALRCDPISGHVSLFWYQQALGQGPEFLTYFQNEAQLDKSGLPSDRFFAERPEGSVSTLKIQRTQQEDSAVYLCASSSGRVEQYFGPGTRLTVT.

This clonotype was counted a few times. This rearrangement joins TRBV7-8 to TRBJ1-2; a weak D match, TRBD1 (5 bases). The CDR3 covers 15 residues. Germline-derived CDR1 and CDR2 are SGHVS and FQNEAQ. Trimming took off 1 base at V and 8 bases at J, with 17 bases between the two ends. CDR3 region: CASSLGPERRDGYTF. In DNA form, the CDR3 reads TGTGCCAGCAGCTTAGGCCCGGAGAGACGGGACGGCTACACCTTC.

This clonotype was seen more than once but under ten times. The V and J genes are TRBV11-3 and TRBJ1-1; tentative D call: TRBD1 (5 bases). The CDR3 consists of 16 residues. CDR1 SGHNT and CDR2 YENEEA come from the germline V gene. Trimming shortened V by 5 bases and J by 5 bases, and 21 bases separated the two germline ends. In DNA, the CDR3 is TGTGCCAGCAGCCGGCAGGGCATGGCAGAAGATACTGAAGCTTTCTTT. Protein product: CASSRQGMAEDTEAFF.

In this sample, this clonotype turned up a few times. The chain combines TRBV5-1 with TRBJ1-1; 9 nucleotides agree with TRBD1. Looked up from germline, CDR1 is SGHRS and CDR2 is YFSETQ. The CDR3 contains 15 residues. Trimming cost V 7 bases and J 4 bases; bases outside gene matches: 11. DNA for the CDR3: TGCGCCAGCCGTCCGGGACAGGGAATTGTCACTGAAGCTTTCTTT. It translates to CASRPGQGIVTEAFF. The whole variable domain, filled in from reference TRBV5-1 and TRBJ1-1, reads KAGVTQTPRYLIKTRGQQVTLSCSPISGHRSVSWYQQTPGQGLQFLFEYFSETQRNKGNFPGRFSGRQFSNSRSEMNVSTLELGDSALYLCASRPGQGIVTEAFFGQGTRLTVV.

At least ten counts were recorded for this clonotype. V usage is TRBV6-1 and J usage is TRBJ2-7; 9 nucleotides align to TRBD2. The J segment lost 4 bases and the V segment lost 6 bases, leaving 7 bases of the junction unmatched. This CDR3 is built from 14 residues. CDR1 is MNHNS and CDR2 is SASEGT in the germline V gene. The CDR3: CASRNSGSAYEQYF. DNA of the CDR3: TGTGCCAGCAGAAATAGCGGGAGTGCGTACGAGCAGTACTTC.

Concerning this clonotype itself: It may be a read error: a sequence one base away is much more abundant. The V and J genes are TRBV6-2 or TRBV6-3 and TRBJ1-2, with D possibly being TRBD1 (5 bases). The germline V and J ends were trimmed by 5 bases and 7 bases, with 23 bases remaining between them. This CDR3 has 16 amino acids. Germline V gene lookup returns CDR1 MNHEY and CDR2 SVGEGT. DNA of the CDR3: TGTGCCAGCAGTAAGACTTCGAGACAGACGCTCTCTGGCTACACCTTC. It yields the protein CASSKTSRQTLSGYTF.

The gene calls are TRBV28 and TRBJ2-7, with TRBD2 matching 11 bases. V trimming: 2 bases; J trimming: 6 bases; junction bases outside the gene matches: 12. This CDR3 comprises 17 residues. CDR1 is MDHEN and CDR2 is SYDVKM in the germline V gene. CDR3: CASSLPITSGRFSEQYF. The DNA of the CDR3 is TGTGCCAGCAGTTTACCCATTACTAGCGGGAGATTCTCCGAGCAGTACTTC. Filled out from reference TRBV28 and TRBJ2-7, the complete variable domain reads DVKVTQSSRYLVKRTGEKVFLECVQDMDHENMFWYRQDPGLGLRLIYFSYDVKMKEKGDIPEGYSVSREKKERFSLILESASTNQTSMYLCASSLPITSGRFSEQYFGPGTRLTVT.

In its sample, this clonotype was seen many times. The chain joins TRBV5-6 to TRBJ1-1; no clear D. V was shortened by 1 base and J by 0 bases, with 13 bases between the two germline ends. Germline V CDR1 and CDR2: SGHDT, YYEEEE. CDR3 length: 16 amino acids. CDR3 bases: TGTGCCAGCAGCTTGTCTTTTCGCAAACTGAACACTGAAGCTTTCTTT. Translating it yields CASSLSFRKLNTEAFF. Filled out from reference TRBV5-6 and TRBJ1-1, the complete variable domain reads DAGVTQSPTHLIKTRGQQVTLRCSPKSGHDTVSWYQQALGQGPQFIFQYYEEEERQRGNFPDRFSGHQFPNYSSELNVNALLLGDSALYLCASSLSFRKLNTEAFFGQGTRLTVV.

This clonotype was seen more than once but under ten times. The rearrangement joins TRBV12-3 or TRBV12-4 to TRBJ2-7, with D maybe TRBD1 (5 bases). This CDR3 is 12 amino acids long. V dropped 5 bases and J dropped 5 bases, with 10 bases sitting between them. For the CDR3, the DNA is TGTGCCAGCAGTAGGGGTGGCAACGAGCAGTACTTC. It encodes CASSRGGNEQYF.

About this clonotype: A read error may be the cause here, since a much bigger clone is one base away. This chain joins TRBV30 and TRBJ1-2, with 9 bases fitting TRBD1. CDR3 size: 14 residues. In germline, CDR1 is GTSNPN, CDR2 SVGIG (reference sequence). CDR3 in DNA: TGTGCCTGGAACCCACCGGGACAGGGTTATGGCTGCACCTTC. This codes for CAWNPPGQGYGCTF. Full variable domain (outside the CDR3, taken from reference TRBV30 and TRBJ1-2): SQTIHQWPATLVQPVGSPLSLECTVEGTSNPNLYWYRQAAGRGLQLLFYSVGIGQISSEVPQNLSASRPQDRQFILSSKKLLLSDSGFYLCAWNPPGQGYGCTFGSGTRLTVV.

As DNA, the CDR3 is TGCAGCGTTGACGCAGAAAGCTCCTACAATGAGCAGTTCTTC. It yields the protein CSVDAESSYNEQFF. The chain links TRBV29-1 to TRBJ2-1; D is undetermined. V was cut by 3 bases and J by 0 bases, with 9 bases left in between. The CDR3 totals 14 residues. Per germline, CDR1 SQVTM and CDR2 ANQGSEA.

This clonotype came up many times. The chain joins TRBV18 to TRBJ1-4; maybe TRBD1 (5 bases). Germline assignment: CDR1 KGHSH and CDR2 LQKENI. The CDR3 loop spans 15 amino acids. The germline V and J ends were trimmed by 2 bases and 8 bases, with 15 bases remaining between them. The CDR3 is CASSPYQTGAEKLFF. CDR3 DNA sequence: TGTGCCAGCTCACCATACCAGACCGGGGCGGAAAAACTGTTTTTT.

This clonotype has ten or more counts. This chain uses TRBV30 with TRBJ2-5; D unclear. Trimming shortened V by 0 bases and J by 3 bases, and 8 bases separated the two germline ends. Germline CDR1 reads GTSNPN; CDR2 reads SVGIG (reference sequence). There are 13 residues in the CDR3. The CDR3 DNA sequence: TGTGCCTGGAGTGTACGCCAGAAAGAGACCCAGTACTTC. Amino acids: CAWSVRQKETQYF.